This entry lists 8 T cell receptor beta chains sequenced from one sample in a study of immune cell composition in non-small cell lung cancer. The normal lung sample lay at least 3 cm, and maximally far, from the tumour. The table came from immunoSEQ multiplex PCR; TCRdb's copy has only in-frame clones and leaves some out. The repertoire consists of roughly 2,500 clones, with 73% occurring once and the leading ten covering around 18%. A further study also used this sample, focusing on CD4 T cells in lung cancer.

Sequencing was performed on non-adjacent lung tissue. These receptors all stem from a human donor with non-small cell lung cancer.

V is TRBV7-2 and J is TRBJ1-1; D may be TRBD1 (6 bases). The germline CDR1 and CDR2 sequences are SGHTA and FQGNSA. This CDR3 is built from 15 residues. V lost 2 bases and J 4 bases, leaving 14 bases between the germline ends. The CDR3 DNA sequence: TGTGCCAGCAGCTTACATGGGGGGGCCGGCACTGAAGCTTTCTTT. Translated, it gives CASSLHGGAGTEAFF. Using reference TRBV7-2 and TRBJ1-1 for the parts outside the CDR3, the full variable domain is GAGVSQSPSNKVTEKGKDVELRCDPISGHTALYWYRQSLGQGLEFLIYFQGNSAPDKSGLPSDRFSAERTGGSVSTLTIQRTQQEDSAVYLCASSLHGGAGTEAFFGQGTRLTVV.

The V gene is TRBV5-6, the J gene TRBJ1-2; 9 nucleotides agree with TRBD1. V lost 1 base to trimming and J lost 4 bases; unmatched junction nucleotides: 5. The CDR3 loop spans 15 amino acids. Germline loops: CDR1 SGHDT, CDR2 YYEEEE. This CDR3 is CASSLSGQGLYGYTF. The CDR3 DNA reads TGTGCCAGCAGCTTGTCGGGACAGGGCCTCTATGGCTACACCTTC. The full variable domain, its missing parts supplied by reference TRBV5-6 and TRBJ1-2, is DAGVTQSPTHLIKTRGQQVTLRCSPKSGHDTVSWYQQALGQGPQFIFQYYEEEERQRGNFPDRFSGHQFPNYSSELNVNALLLGDSALYLCASSLSGQGLYGYTFGSGTRLTVV.

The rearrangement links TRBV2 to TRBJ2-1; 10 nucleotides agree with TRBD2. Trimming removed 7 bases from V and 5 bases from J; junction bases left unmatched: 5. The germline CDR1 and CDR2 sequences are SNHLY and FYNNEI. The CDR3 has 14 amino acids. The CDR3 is CASKASGGHNEQFF. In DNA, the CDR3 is TGTGCCAGCAAGGCTAGCGGGGGACACAATGAGCAGTTCTTC.

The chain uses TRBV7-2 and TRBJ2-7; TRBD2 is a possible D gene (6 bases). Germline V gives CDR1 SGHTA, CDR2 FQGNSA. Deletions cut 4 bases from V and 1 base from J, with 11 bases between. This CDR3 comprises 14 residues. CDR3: CASSYSGGSYEQYF. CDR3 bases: TGTGCCAGCAGCTATAGCGGAGGTTCCTACGAGCAGTACTTC.

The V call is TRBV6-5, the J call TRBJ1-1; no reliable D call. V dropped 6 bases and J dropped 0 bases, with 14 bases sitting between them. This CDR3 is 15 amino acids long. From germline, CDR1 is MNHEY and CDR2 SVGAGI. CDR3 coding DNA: TGTGCCAGCAGGAGCCTGGAGGGCGTGAACACTGAAGCTTTCTTT. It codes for CASRSLEGVNTEAFF.

The CDR3 spells CASSLGAGNTEAFF. The CDR3 nucleotides are TGTGCCAGCAGCTTAGGGGCGGGTAACACTGAAGCTTTCTTT. This chain joins TRBV11-2 and TRBJ1-1; D remains ambiguous. V lost 1 base and J 2 bases, leaving 8 bases between the germline ends. The CDR3 runs 14 residues. Germline V gives CDR1 SGHAT, CDR2 FQNNGV.

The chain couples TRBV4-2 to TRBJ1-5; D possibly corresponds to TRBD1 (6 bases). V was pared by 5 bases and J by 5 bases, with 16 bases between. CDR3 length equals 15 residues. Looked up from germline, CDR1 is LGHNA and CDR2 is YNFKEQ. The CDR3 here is CASSYRVSGHQPQHF. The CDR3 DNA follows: TGTGCCAGCAGCTACAGGGTTTCGGGCCATCAGCCCCAGCATTTT.

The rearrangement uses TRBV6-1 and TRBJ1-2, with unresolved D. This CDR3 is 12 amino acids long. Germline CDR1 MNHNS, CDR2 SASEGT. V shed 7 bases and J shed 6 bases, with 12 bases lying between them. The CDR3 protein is CASNWAEHGYTF. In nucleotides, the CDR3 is TGTGCCAGCAATTGGGCAGAGCATGGCTACACCTTC.